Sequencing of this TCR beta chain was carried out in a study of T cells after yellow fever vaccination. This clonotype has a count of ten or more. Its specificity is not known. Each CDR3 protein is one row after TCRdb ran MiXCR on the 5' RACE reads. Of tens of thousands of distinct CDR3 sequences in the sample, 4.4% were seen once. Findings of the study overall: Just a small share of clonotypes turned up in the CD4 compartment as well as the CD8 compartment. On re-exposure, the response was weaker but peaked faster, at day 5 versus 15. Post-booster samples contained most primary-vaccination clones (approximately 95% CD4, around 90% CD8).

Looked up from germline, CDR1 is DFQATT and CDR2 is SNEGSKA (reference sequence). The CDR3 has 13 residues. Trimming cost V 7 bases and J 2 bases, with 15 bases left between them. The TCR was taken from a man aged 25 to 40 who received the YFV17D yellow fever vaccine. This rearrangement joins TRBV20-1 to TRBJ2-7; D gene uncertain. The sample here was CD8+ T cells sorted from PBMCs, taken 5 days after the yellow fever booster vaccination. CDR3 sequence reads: CSGIDNSAYEQYF. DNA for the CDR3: TGCAGTGGAATAGACAACTCCGCCTACGAGCAGTACTTC.